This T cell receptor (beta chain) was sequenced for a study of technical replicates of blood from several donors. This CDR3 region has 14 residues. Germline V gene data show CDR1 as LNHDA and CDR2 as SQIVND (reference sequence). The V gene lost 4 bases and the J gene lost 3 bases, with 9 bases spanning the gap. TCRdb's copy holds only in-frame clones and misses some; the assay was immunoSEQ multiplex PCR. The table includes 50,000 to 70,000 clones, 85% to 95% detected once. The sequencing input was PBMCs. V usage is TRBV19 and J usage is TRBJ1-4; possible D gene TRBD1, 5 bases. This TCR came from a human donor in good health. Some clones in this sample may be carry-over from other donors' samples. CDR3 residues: CASSTGGSNEKLFF. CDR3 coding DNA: TGTGCCAGTAGTACGGGGGGGTCTAATGAAAAACTGTTTTTT.